This T cell receptor beta chain is drawn from a study of cytomegalovirus exposure and HLA in healthy donors. Study findings and constraints: It was reportedly the case that the classifier diagnosed cytomegalovirus status with high specificity and sensitivity. Altogether, some 160 TCR beta chains were recorded as cytomegalovirus-associated. The later analysis indicated that the majority of CMV-associated TCR beta chains appeared HLA-restricted. In a later analysis, a missense DCLRE1C variant was linked to TCR beta V- and J-gene trimming.

The PCR was carried out with 60 Vbeta primers and 13 Jbeta primers. The protocol was immunoSEQ multiplex PCR, while the TCRdb copy is restricted to in-frame clones and leaves out a portion. The sample includes roughly 100,000 clones, 70% to 80% of them seen just once. Concerning this clone: Its matching antigen is unknown.

CDR1 and CDR2 from the germline V gene are SGHTA and FQGNSA. This CDR3 comprises 15 residues. The V segment lost 3 bases and the J segment 5 bases; nucleotides outside the gene matches: 6. Sample: PBMCs. The chain recombines TRBV7-2 with TRBJ2-7; TRBD2 aligns across 11 bases. This TCR was sampled from a man aged 25-45 years in good health and CMV-seronegative. The CDR3 DNA sequence: TGTGCCAGCAGCTTTAGTAGCGGGAGGGTCCACGAGCAGTACTTC. It is translated as CASSFSSGRVHEQYF.